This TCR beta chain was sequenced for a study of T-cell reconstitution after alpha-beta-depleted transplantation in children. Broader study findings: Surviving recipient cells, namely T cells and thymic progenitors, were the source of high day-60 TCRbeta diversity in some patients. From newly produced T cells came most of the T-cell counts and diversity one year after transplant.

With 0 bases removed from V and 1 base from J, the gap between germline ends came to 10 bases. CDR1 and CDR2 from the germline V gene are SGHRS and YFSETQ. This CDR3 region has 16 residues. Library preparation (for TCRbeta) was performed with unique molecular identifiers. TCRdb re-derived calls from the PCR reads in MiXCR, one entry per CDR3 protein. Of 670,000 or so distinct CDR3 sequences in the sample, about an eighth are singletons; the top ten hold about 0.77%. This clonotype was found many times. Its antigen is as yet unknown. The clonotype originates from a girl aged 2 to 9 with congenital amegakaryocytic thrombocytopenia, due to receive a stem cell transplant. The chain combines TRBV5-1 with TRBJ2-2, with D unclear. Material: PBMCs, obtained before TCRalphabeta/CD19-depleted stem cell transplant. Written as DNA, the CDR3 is TGCGCCAGCAGCTTGGCCGGCGGAAGGAACACCGGGGAGCTGTTTTTT. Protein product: CASSLAGGRNTGELFF.